This passage covers 14 T cell receptor beta chains from one sample sequenced in a study of T cells in Graves' hyperthyroidism and ophthalmopathy. Amplified TCR beta CDR3 regions derived from RNA transcripts. Researchers ran a first-round RT-PCR on the TCR CDR3 using the HTBI primer set. TCRdb re-analysed the multiplex PCR reads in MiXCR, keeping a single row per CDR3 protein. The sample contains around 400,000 distinct CDR3 sequences, 13% of which appear only once. The sequenced sample consisted of blood. The receptors stem from a young woman with Graves' hyperthyroidism.

This clonotype has ten or more counts. One junction end disagrees with the germline gene, perhaps due to a read error. V gene TRBV13 combines with J gene TRBJ2-7, with D possibly matching TRBD2 (7 bases). Germline loops: CDR1 PRHDT, CDR2 FYEKMQ (reference sequence). The CDR3 has 16 residues. The CDR3 nucleotides read TGTGCCAGCAGCGTAGGGGGGGAGGGGCGTAACTACGAGCAGTACTTC. Encoded protein: CASSVGGEGRNYEQYF.

Ten or more counts support this clonotype. V usage is TRBV28 and J usage is TRBJ1-5, with 8 bases lining up with TRBD1. From germline, CDR1 is MDHEN and CDR2 SYDVKM. CDR3 length: 17 residues. The V and J ends lost 6 bases and 0 bases, in that order; junction bases with no gene match: 10. CDR3: CASSNTGGWYSNQPQHF. The DNA for the CDR3 is TGTGCCAGCAGCAATACAGGGGGATGGTATAGCAATCAGCCCCAGCATTTT. Full variable domain (outside the CDR3, taken from reference TRBV28 and TRBJ1-5): DVKVTQSSRYLVKRTGEKVFLECVQDMDHENMFWYRQDPGLGLRLIYFSYDVKMKEKGDIPEGYSVSREKKERFSLILESASTNQTSMYLCASSNTGGWYSNQPQHFGDGTRLSIL.

Notes on this clonotype: A much larger clonotype is one base distant, so this may be a read error. V is TRBV20-1 and J is TRBJ2-7; D is possibly TRBD2 (6 bases). This CDR3 is 16 amino acids long. The V and J ends lost 6 bases and 3 bases respectively, with 24 bases between them. Looked up from germline, CDR1 is DFQATT and CDR2 is SNEGSKA (reference sequence). The CDR3 loop reads CSAPAGWRGSGYEQYF. The DNA of the CDR3 is TGCAGTGCCCCAGCAGGCTGGCGGGGATCGGGCTACGAGCAGTACTTC.

There are many counts of this clonotype. The V call is TRBV12-3 or TRBV12-4, the J call TRBJ1-2, with D possibly TRBD1 on 6 matching bases. The CDR3 is 14 residues long. Trimming cost V 11 bases and J 2 bases, with 18 bases left between them. Here the CDR3 reads CAAARGQLNYGYTF. The CDR3 DNA reads as TGTGCCGCCGCCCGGGGACAACTGAACTATGGCTACACCTTC.

This clonotype came up many times. V gene TRBV12-3 or TRBV12-4 combines with J gene TRBJ2-3; TRBD2 agrees at 7 bases. CDR3 length: 15 residues. Trimming removed 8 bases from V and 1 base from J; junction bases left unmatched: 9. In nucleotides, the CDR3 is TGTGCCAGCTTCCGGGGGGAAGGCCGCACAGATACGCAGTATTTT. This sequence encodes CASFRGEGRTDTQYF.

This clonotype appeared many times. The chain carries TRBV28 and TRBJ1-2; 7 nucleotides match TRBD1. Losses at the gene ends were 10 bases for V and 6 bases for J; bases not matched to a gene: 17. This CDR3 is built from 15 residues. CDR1 and CDR2 (germline): MDHEN, SYDVKM. Written as DNA, the CDR3 is TGTGCCACTACCCAGGGGGGCCGCCGGGGGAATGGCTACACCTTC. Amino acids: CATTQGGRRGNGYTF.

V is TRBV19 and J is TRBJ2-7; D gene unclear. The germline V gene encodes CDR1 LNHDA and CDR2 SQIVND (reference sequence). The CDR3 extends over 14 amino acids. V lost 4 bases and J 1 base, leaving 11 bases between the germline ends. In DNA form, the CDR3 reads TGTGCCAGTAGTACCTCACAAGCTTCCTACGAGCAGTACTTC. Translation gives CASSTSQASYEQYF.

In its sample, this clonotype was seen a few times. The chain couples TRBV30 to TRBJ2-7, with D possibly matching TRBD2 (6 bases). The CDR3 has 14 amino acids. Germline assignment: CDR1 GTSNPN and CDR2 SVGIG (reference sequence). Trimming removed 3 bases from V and 0 bases from J, with 12 bases in between. In DNA form, the CDR3 reads TGTGCCTGGAGCAGAGGAGGGGACTCCTACGAGCAGTACTTC. The encoded protein is CAWSRGGDSYEQYF.

The V gene is TRBV10-1, the J gene TRBJ2-7, with unresolved D. The germline gives CDR1 WNHNN, CDR2 SYGVQD (reference sequence). The germline V and J ends were trimmed by 4 bases and 2 bases, with 12 bases remaining between them. The length of the CDR3 is 14 residues. The CDR3 DNA reads as TGCGCCAGCAGTGCCCCGACATCACCCTACGAGCAGTACTTC. Translated, it gives CASSAPTSPYEQYF.

This clonotype was counted ten times or more. This rearrangement joins TRBV7-2 to TRBJ1-1, with D possibly TRBD1 on 6 matching bases. The CDR3 runs to 15 residues. Trimming shortened V by 1 base and J by 5 bases, and 14 bases separated the two germline ends. Germline-derived CDR1 and CDR2 are SGHTA and FQGNSA. The CDR3 coding sequence is TGTGCCAGCAGCTTAGAGACGGGGGCGACGACTGAAGCTTTCTTT. Its translation is CASSLETGATTEAFF.

This clonotype was counted at least ten times. The chain carries TRBV20-1 and TRBJ1-1, with 7 nucleotides matching TRBD1. The CDR3 extends over 16 amino acids. CDR1 and CDR2 from the germline V gene are DFQATT and SNEGSKA (reference sequence). Trimming removed 2 bases from V and 5 bases from J; junction bases left unmatched: 14. The CDR3 coding sequence is TGCAGTGCTAGACCCATGACTTCAGGGGGAGGAACTGAAGCTTTCTTT. Amino acid sequence: CSARPMTSGGGTEAFF.

In its sample, this clonotype was seen many times. This chain uses TRBV6-1 with TRBJ1-2, with D unresolved. Germline CDR1 is MNHNS and CDR2 is SASEGT. V was cut by 7 bases and J by 2 bases, with 11 bases left in between. This CDR3 is built from 13 residues. The CDR3 protein is CASTAGSNYGYTF. For the CDR3, the DNA is TGTGCCAGCACAGCGGGATCCAACTATGGCTACACCTTC.

This clonotype was seen repeatedly, ten times or more. The chain carries TRBV20-1 and TRBJ2-1; 7 bases align to TRBD1. The V segment lost 4 bases and the J segment 8 bases; nucleotides outside the gene matches: 8. CDR1 is DFQATT, CDR2 SNEGSKA, per germline (reference sequence). The CDR3 is 13 residues long. The CDR3, as DNA: TGCAGTGCTAACCGGGACAGCATCGATGAGCAGTTCTTC. Translation gives CSANRDSIDEQFF.

This clonotype was found many times. The chain links TRBV6-2 or TRBV6-3 to TRBJ2-7; 9 bases fit TRBD1. CDR3 length: 15 residues. V trimming: 4 bases; J trimming: 4 bases; junction bases outside the gene matches: 8. Germline V lookup: CDR1 MNHEY, CDR2 SVGEGT. The DNA for the CDR3 is TGTGCCAGCAGTTTACAGGGGGCTTCTATGTACGAGCAGTACTTC. Protein sequence: CASSLQGASMYEQYF.